These T cell receptor beta chains were read from a single sample in a study of blood T cells in healthy people across ages. TCRdb itself ran the 5' RACE reads through MiXCR, one entry per CDR3 protein. The sample lists about 770,000 distinct CDR3 sequences, around two fifths seen once, with about a fifth in the top ten. Sequenced input: blood. The receptors come from a man aged 55 to 70 in good health. Each CDR3 is given with its conserved first and last residue. The D gene is left open where the match is weak. Size values are once, few and many counts, or a class for expanded clones, and some rows have none.

J: TRBJ2-7
D: NA
size: NA
V: TRBV7-2
DNA: TGTGCCAGCAGCTTCGGAGGGGCCGGCGTTTCCTACGAGCAGTACTTC
CDR3: CASSFGGAGVSYEQYF

J: TRBJ1-2
D: TRBD1
size: NA
V: TRBV9
DNA: TGTGCCAGCAGCGTAGATACAGGGGGTTACTATGGCTACACCTTC
CDR3: CASSVDTGGYYGYTF

J: TRBJ1-6
D: NA
size: NA
V: TRBV6-5
DNA: TGTGCCAGCAGTTACCGCCTGTCTTCACCCCTCCACTTT
CDR3: CASSYRLSSPLHF

J: TRBJ2-1
D: NA
size: few
V: TRBV7-2
DNA: TGTGCCAGCAGATCAGGTGGTAGCGGCTACAATGAGCAGTTCTTC
CDR3: CASRSGGSGYNEQFF

J: TRBJ1-1
D: TRBD1
size: NA
V: TRBV7-9
DNA: TGTGCCAGCAGCCGAACAGGGGTGCGGGCTGAAGCTTTCTTT
CDR3: CASSRTGVRAEAFF

J: TRBJ2-4
D: TRBD1
size: NA
V: TRBV20-1
DNA: TGCAGTGCTAGAGAGGACAGGGTAGCCAAAAACATTCAGTACTTC
CDR3: CSAREDRVAKNIQYF

J: TRBJ1-2
D: NA
size: few
V: TRBV30
DNA: TGTGCCTGGAGCGCAGGACAGTATGGCTACACCTTC
CDR3: CAWSAGQYGYTF

J: TRBJ2-1
D: NA
size: few
V: TRBV9
DNA: TGTGCCAGCAGCGGTGGGGGGGCGAGGAATGAGCAGTTCTTC
CDR3: CASSGGGARNEQFF

J: TRBJ1-5
D: NA
size: NA
V: TRBV27
DNA: TGTGCCAGCAGTTTAGTTGCCGGGGGGGGTCGCAATCAGCCCCAGCATTTT
CDR3: CASSLVAGGGRNQPQHF

J: TRBJ1-1
D: NA
size: few
V: TRBV20-1
DNA: TGCAGTGCCAGGGCCTCGCTCGACACTGAAGCTTTCTTT
CDR3: CSARASLDTEAFF

J: TRBJ2-1
D: NA
size: NA
V: TRBV9
DNA: TGTGCCAGCAGCGTAGGGAGCCATCCCCACGATGAGCAGTTCTTC
CDR3: CASSVGSHPHDEQFF

J: TRBJ1-4
D: NA
size: NA
V: TRBV5-1
DNA: TGCGTCAGCAGCCCGGGGGGGGACGGCGAAAAACTGTTTTTT
CDR3: CVSSPGGDGEKLFF

J: TRBJ1-1
D: TRBD1
size: NA
V: TRBV5-1
DNA: TGCGCCAGCAGCGCCACAGGGGGGCAAGAAGCTTTCTTT
CDR3: CASSATGGQEAFF

J: TRBJ2-7
D: NA
size: NA
V: TRBV6-1
DNA: TGTGCCAGCACCTTCAAACGAGGCGGATCCTACGAGCAGTACTTC
CDR3: CASTFKRGGSYEQYF

J: TRBJ2-7
D: TRBD1
size: few
V: TRBV5-1
DNA: TGCGCCAGCAGCTGGGGACAGGGGGCAAGCGAGCAGTACTTC
CDR3: CASSWGQGASEQYF

J: TRBJ2-5
D: NA
size: NA
V: TRBV7-3
DNA: TGTGCCAGCAGCTTAACATTGGGGGGGCGAAACAATGAGCAGTACTTC
CDR3: CASSLTLGGRNNEQYF

J: TRBJ2-3
D: TRBD2
size: NA
V: TRBV7-8
DNA: TGTGCCAGCAGCCTCCGGACTAGCGGGTCACGGGATACGCAGTATTTT
CDR3: CASSLRTSGSRDTQYF

J: TRBJ2-7
D: TRBD1
size: NA
V: TRBV5-6
DNA: TGTGCCAGCAGCTTGGGAAGGGTTGGGACAGGGACCTACGAGCAGTACTTC
CDR3: CASSLGRVGTGTYEQYF

J: TRBJ1-5
D: NA
size: once
V: TRBV7-9
DNA: TGTGCCAGCAGCCAACAGGACTACAATCAGCCCCAGCATTTT
CDR3: CASSQQDYNQPQHF

J: TRBJ2-1
D: TRBD1
size: NA
V: TRBV7-8
DNA: TGTGCCAGCAGCAGAACGGGACAGGGTGGCAATGAGCAGTTCTTC
CDR3: CASSRTGQGGNEQFF

J: TRBJ2-1
D: NA
size: NA
V: TRBV5-5
DNA: TGTGCCAGCAGCCGGAGTGTGGGGGGAGGACCGGCAAATGAGCAGTTCTTC
CDR3: CASSRSVGGGPANEQFF

J: TRBJ2-3
D: TRBD2
size: NA
V: TRBV3-1
DNA: TGTGCCAGCAGCCTTAGCGGGGGCGGATGGAATACGCAGTATTTT
CDR3: CASSLSGGGWNTQYF

J: TRBJ2-3
D: TRBD1
size: NA
V: TRBV10-3
DNA: TGTGCCATCGGGGACAGGAGAGGGGATACGCAGTATTTT
CDR3: CAIGDRRGDTQYF

J: TRBJ2-3
D: TRBD2
size: NA
V: TRBV14
DNA: TGTGCCAGCAGCCAATGGGAGGGTATCGATACGCAGTATTTT
CDR3: CASSQWEGIDTQYF

J: TRBJ2-1
D: NA
size: NA
V: TRBV7-2
DNA: TGTGCCAGCAGCTTAGTATCCGATTTAGGGGAGCAGTTCTTC
CDR3: CASSLVSDLGEQFF

J: TRBJ1-2
D: NA
size: few
V: TRBV7-2
DNA: TGTGCCAGCAGCTTAGAGGGGGGGTTTAACTATGGCTACACCTTC
CDR3: CASSLEGGFNYGYTF

J: TRBJ2-1
D: TRBD1
size: few
V: TRBV25-1
DNA: TGTGCCAGCAGTGAATCCGGCAGGGGGTACAATGAGCAGTTCTTC
CDR3: CASSESGRGYNEQFF

J: TRBJ2-7
D: NA
size: NA
V: TRBV28
DNA: TGTGCCAGCAGTTTTGCGGGTGACGAGCAGTACTTC
CDR3: CASSFAGDEQYF

J: TRBJ1-2
D: TRBD1
size: NA
V: TRBV20-1
DNA: TGCAGTGCTAGAGATTACAGGGGGTTTTCAGGCCACACCTTC
CDR3: CSARDYRGFSGHTF

J: TRBJ1-1
D: NA
size: few
V: TRBV20-1
DNA: TGCAGTGACATGACAGGTGACACTGAAGCTTTCTTT
CDR3: CSDMTGDTEAFF

J: TRBJ2-2
D: TRBD2
size: NA
V: TRBV7-9
DNA: TGTGCCAGCAGCTCCGGGACTAGGGACACCGGGGAGCTGTTTTTT
CDR3: CASSSGTRDTGELFF

J: TRBJ2-3
D: NA
size: few
V: TRBV20-1
DNA: TGCAGTGCTACTAGCGCGGCTAGCACAGATACGCAGTATTTT
CDR3: CSATSAASTDTQYF

J: TRBJ2-1
D: NA
size: few
V: TRBV9
DNA: TGTGCCAGCAGCCCCGGGGCAGGGGATGGTGAGCAGTTCTTC
CDR3: CASSPGAGDGEQFF

J: TRBJ2-1
D: NA
size: few
V: TRBV24-1
DNA: TGTGCCACCAAAATAAGGAATGAGCAGTTCTTC
CDR3: CATKIRNEQFF

J: TRBJ1-4
D: NA
size: NA
V: TRBV15
DNA: TGTGCCACCAGCAGAGATCGGGGCGGCGAAAAACTGTTTTTT
CDR3: CATSRDRGGEKLFF

J: TRBJ2-5
D: NA
size: NA
V: TRBV20-1
DNA: TGCAGTGCTAGAGTCGGGGGTAATCAAGAGACCCAGTACTTC
CDR3: CSARVGGNQETQYF

J: TRBJ1-2
D: TRBD1
size: NA
V: TRBV9
DNA: TGTGCCAGCAGCGCACAGACAGGGAGGCTCGGCTACACCTTC
CDR3: CASSAQTGRLGYTF

J: TRBJ1-6
D: NA
size: NA
V: TRBV12-3/TRBV12-4
DNA: TGTGCCAGCAGTTCCGAGCAGGACCGACCCCATTCACCCCTCCACTTT
CDR3: CASSSEQDRPHSPLHF

J: TRBJ2-3
D: TRBD2
size: NA
V: TRBV7-9
DNA: TGTGCCAGCAGCCCGTATAGCGGGGGCCTCACAGATACGCAGTATTTT
CDR3: CASSPYSGGLTDTQYF

J: TRBJ2-1
D: NA
size: NA
V: TRBV7-2
DNA: TGTGCCGGCAGCTTACAATCCCCCCCCAGTGAGCAGTTCTTC
CDR3: CAGSLQSPPSEQFF

J: TRBJ2-7
D: TRBD1
size: NA
V: TRBV2
DNA: TGTGCCAGCAGTTTGACAGGGGGCGCCAACGAGCAGTACTTC
CDR3: CASSLTGGANEQYF

J: TRBJ1-1
D: TRBD1
size: NA
V: TRBV27
DNA: TGTGCCAGCAGCCGCGGACAGGGGCATAGTGAAGCTTTCTTT
CDR3: CASSRGQGHSEAFF

J: TRBJ2-5
D: NA
size: few
V: TRBV7-2
DNA: TGTGCCAGCAGCCGGGAGAGTTGGGAGACCCAGTACTTC
CDR3: CASSRESWETQYF

J: TRBJ2-3
D: TRBD1
size: few
V: TRBV20-1
DNA: TGCAGTGCTGCGGGACAGGAGGGGACAGATACGCAGTATTTT
CDR3: CSAAGQEGTDTQYF

J: TRBJ2-7
D: TRBD1
size: NA
V: TRBV20-1
DNA: TGCAGTGCGACTACAGGGGGCGGTAGGAGCTCCTACGAGCAGTACTTC
CDR3: CSATTGGGRSSYEQYF

J: TRBJ2-5
D: NA
size: many
V: TRBV29-1
DNA: TGCAGCGTTGAAGCTAGCCGGGGGGAGACCCAGTACTTC
CDR3: CSVEASRGETQYF

J: TRBJ2-2
D: TRBD2
size: NA
V: TRBV20-1
DNA: TGCAGTGCTAGTGATAGCGGGGGGTGCGCGAACACCGGGGAGCTGTTTTTT
CDR3: CSASDSGGCANTGELFF

J: TRBJ2-5
D: NA
size: NA
V: TRBV12-3/TRBV12-4
DNA: TGTGCCAGCAGTTCCACAGGGGGGGATGAGACCCAGTACTTC
CDR3: CASSSTGGDETQYF

J: TRBJ2-3
D: NA
size: few
V: TRBV6-2/TRBV6-3
DNA: TGTGCCAGCAGTTACCGGCTAGATACGCAGTATTTT
CDR3: CASSYRLDTQYF